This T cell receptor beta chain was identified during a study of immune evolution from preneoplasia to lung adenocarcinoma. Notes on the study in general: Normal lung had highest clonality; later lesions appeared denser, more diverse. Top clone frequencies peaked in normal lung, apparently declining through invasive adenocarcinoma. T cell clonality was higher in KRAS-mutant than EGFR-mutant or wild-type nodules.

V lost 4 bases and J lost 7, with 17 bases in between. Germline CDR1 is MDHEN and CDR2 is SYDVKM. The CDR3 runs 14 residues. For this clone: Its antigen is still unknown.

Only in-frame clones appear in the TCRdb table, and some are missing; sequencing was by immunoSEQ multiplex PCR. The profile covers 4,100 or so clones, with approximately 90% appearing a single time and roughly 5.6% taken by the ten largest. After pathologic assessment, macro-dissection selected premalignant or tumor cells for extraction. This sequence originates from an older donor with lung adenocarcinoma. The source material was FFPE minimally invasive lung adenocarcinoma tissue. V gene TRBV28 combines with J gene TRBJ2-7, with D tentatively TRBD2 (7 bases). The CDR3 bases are TGTGCCAGCAGTTCCCAGGGGAGGGGAGAGGAGCAGTACTTC. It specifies CASSSQGRGEEQYF.